One sample yielded the 12 T cell receptor beta chains listed below, sequenced in a study of regulatory T cells in long-lasting Graves disease. Time point given: persistent/refractory GD, antithyroid drugs over 5 years with positive TRAb. TCR sequences were obtained from RNA taken from PBMCs. CDR3 regions were amplified by Arm-PCR using iRepertoire HTBI primers to build TCR beta libraries. TCRdb redid the calling of the multiplex PCR reads with MiXCR, one entry per CDR3 protein. The table includes a few hundred thousand distinct CDR3 sequences, roughly a quarter detected once. The sample was peripheral blood mononuclear cells (PBMCs), taken when the disease was refractory, from a patient treated with antithyroid drugs. These TCRs come from a female donor with Graves disease.

The chain employs TRBV5-4 and TRBJ1-1, with 8 bases lining up with TRBD1. The CDR3 runs 13 residues. CDR1 and CDR2 (germline): SGHNT, YYREEE (reference sequence). V shed 4 bases, J shed 11 bases, and the junction held 10 bases outside the gene matches. The CDR3 region is CASSQTGADLAFF. The CDR3 coding sequence is TGTGCCAGCAGCCAGACAGGGGCGGATTTGGCTTTCTTT.

This clonotype appeared a few times. V is TRBV6-1 and J is TRBJ1-1, with 7 bases that match TRBD1. The CDR3 sequence is 11 residues long. J gave up 11 bases and V 5 bases, and 5 bases lay outside the gene matches. Germline loops: CDR1 MNHNS, CDR2 SASEGT. DNA for the CDR3: TGTGCCAGCAGTAGACAGGGAGTTGCTTTCTTT. It yields the protein CASSRQGVAFF.

The chain has TRBV6-1 and TRBJ1-1, with 7 bases identical to TRBD1. The CDR3 is made up of 12 amino acids. CDR1 MNHNS and CDR2 SASEGT come from the germline V gene. V lost 6 bases and J lost 4; bases outside the gene matches: 2. CDR3 sequence: CASRTGATEAFF. The CDR3 region has the DNA TGTGCCAGCAGAACAGGGGCCACTGAAGCTTTCTTT.

This clonotype was counted only a few times. The V and J genes are TRBV9 and TRBJ1-3; no clear D. In germline, CDR1 is SGDLS, CDR2 YYNGEE. Trimming left V 0 bases short and J 6 bases short, with 10 bases between. This CDR3 has 14 amino acids. CDR3 sequence reads: CASSVAQSQNTIYF. In DNA form, the CDR3 reads TGTGCCAGCAGCGTAGCTCAGTCGCAAAACACCATATATTTT.

Only a few counts were recorded for this clonotype. The chain has TRBV18 and TRBJ2-2; D gene ambiguous. The CDR3 length is 14 residues. Germline CDR1 KGHSH, CDR2 LQKENI. V lost 1 base, J lost 4 bases, and 7 bases lay in between. The CDR3, as DNA: TGTGCCAGCTCACCACTTACGGTCACCGGGGAGCTGTTTTTT. Its protein product is CASSPLTVTGELFF.

The CDR3 DNA follows: TGTGCCAGCAGGGGGTCCGGGACACGGCCCTACGAGCAGTACTTC. Amino acids: CASRGSGTRPYEQYF. The rearrangement uses TRBV6-1 and TRBJ2-7; D may be TRBD1 (6 bases). This CDR3 region has 15 residues. Trimming stripped 6 bases from V and 2 bases from J, with 17 bases between. Germline V gene data show CDR1 as MNHNS and CDR2 as SASEGT.

This sequence joins TRBV5-5 and TRBJ2-2; D perhaps matches TRBD1 (5 bases). V dropped 1 base and J dropped 0 bases, with 10 bases sitting between them. Germline-derived CDR1 and CDR2 are SGHKS and YYEKEE (reference sequence). This CDR3 contains 16 residues. Here the CDR3 reads CASSLKGVANTGELFF. The DNA for the CDR3 is TGTGCCAGCAGCTTGAAAGGGGTTGCGAACACCGGGGAGCTGTTTTTT.

The chain has TRBV20-1 and TRBJ2-3; D may be TRBD2 (5 bases). The V and J ends lost 2 bases and 4 bases respectively, with 10 bases between them. The CDR3 sequence is 13 residues long. From germline, CDR1 is DFQATT and CDR2 SNEGSKA (reference sequence). CDR3 DNA: TGCAGTGCTAGACTTAGCGAAGCAGATACGCAGTATTTT. Translation: CSARLSEADTQYF.

This clonotype was observed at least ten times. The rearrangement links TRBV11-3 to TRBJ2-5, with a weak D call TRBD2 (7 bases). Trimming cost V 10 bases and J 2 bases, with 20 bases left between them. Germline CDR1 reads SGHNT; CDR2 reads YENEEA. The CDR3 length is 15 residues. In DNA form, the CDR3 reads TGTGCCACCTACCTCTCGGGGGGCGGACAAGAGACCCAGTACTTC. Translation gives CATYLSGGGQETQYF.

This chain uses TRBV6-2 or TRBV6-3 with TRBJ1-5, with 7 bases aligning to TRBD1. The trim removed 6 bases at V and 5 bases at J, leaving 19 bases unmatched. This CDR3 comprises 18 residues. Germline assignment: CDR1 MNHEY and CDR2 SVGEGT. CDR3 sequence (DNA): TGTGCCAGCAGACCCCTCGACTCCGGACAGGCACTGCATCAGCCCCAGCATTTT. It codes for CASRPLDSGQALHQPQHF.

This clonotype was observed a few times. The chain is built from TRBV4-1 and TRBJ2-4; D not resolved. Trimming cost V 4 bases and J 7 bases, with 14 bases left between them. Germline V CDR1 and CDR2: MGHRA, YSYEKL. The length of the CDR3 is 14 residues. CDR3: CASSPFEVVNIQYF. The CDR3 bases are TGCGCCAGCAGCCCCTTTGAGGTTGTGAACATTCAGTACTTC.

V usage is TRBV9 and J usage is TRBJ2-5; 13 bases are shared with TRBD2. The CDR3 covers 18 residues. V trimming: 3 bases; J trimming: 4 bases; junction bases outside the gene matches: 12. CDR1 SGDLS and CDR2 YYNGEE come from the germline V gene. The CDR3 region has the DNA TGTGCCAGCAGCGGACGACTAGCGGGGGGCGACACGAGAGAGACCCAGTACTTC. Its translation is CASSGRLAGGDTRETQYF.